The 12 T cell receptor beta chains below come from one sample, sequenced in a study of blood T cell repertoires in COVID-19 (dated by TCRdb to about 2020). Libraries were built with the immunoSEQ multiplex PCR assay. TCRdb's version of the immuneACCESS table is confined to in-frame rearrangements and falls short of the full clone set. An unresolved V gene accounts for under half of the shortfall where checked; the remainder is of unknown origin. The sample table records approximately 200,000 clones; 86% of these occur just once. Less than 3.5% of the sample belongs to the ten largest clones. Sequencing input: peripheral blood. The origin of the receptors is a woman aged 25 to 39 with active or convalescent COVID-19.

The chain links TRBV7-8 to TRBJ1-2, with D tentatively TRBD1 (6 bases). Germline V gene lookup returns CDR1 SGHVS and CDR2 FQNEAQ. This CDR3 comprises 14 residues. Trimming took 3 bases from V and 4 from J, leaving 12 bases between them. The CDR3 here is CASSLDSFGYGYTF. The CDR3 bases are TGTGCCAGCAGCTTGGACAGCTTCGGCTATGGCTACACCTTC.

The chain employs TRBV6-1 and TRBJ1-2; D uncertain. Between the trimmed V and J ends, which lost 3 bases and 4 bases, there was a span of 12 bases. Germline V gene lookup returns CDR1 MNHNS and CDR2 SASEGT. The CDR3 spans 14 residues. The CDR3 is CASSELAITYGYTF. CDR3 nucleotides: TGTGCCAGCAGTGAGCTCGCTATTACCTATGGCTACACCTTC.

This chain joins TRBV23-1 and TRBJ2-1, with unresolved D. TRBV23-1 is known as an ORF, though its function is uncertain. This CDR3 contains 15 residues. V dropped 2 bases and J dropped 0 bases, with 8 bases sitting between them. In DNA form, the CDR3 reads TGCGCCAGCAGTCAAAAATTGAGCTCCTACAATGAGCAGTTCTTC. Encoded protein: CASSQKLSSYNEQFF.

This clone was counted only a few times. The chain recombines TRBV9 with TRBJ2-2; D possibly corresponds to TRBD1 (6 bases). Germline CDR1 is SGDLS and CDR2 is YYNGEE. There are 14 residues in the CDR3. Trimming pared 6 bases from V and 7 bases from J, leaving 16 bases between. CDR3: CASNAAQGIGELFF. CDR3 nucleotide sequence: TGTGCCAGCAACGCCGCCCAGGGGATCGGGGAGCTGTTTTTT.

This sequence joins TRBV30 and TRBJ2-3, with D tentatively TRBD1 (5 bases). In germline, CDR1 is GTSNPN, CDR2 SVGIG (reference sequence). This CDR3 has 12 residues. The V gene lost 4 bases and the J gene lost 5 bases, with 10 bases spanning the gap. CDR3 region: CAWMAGQDTQYF. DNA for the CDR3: TGTGCCTGGATGGCAGGACAAGATACGCAGTATTTT.

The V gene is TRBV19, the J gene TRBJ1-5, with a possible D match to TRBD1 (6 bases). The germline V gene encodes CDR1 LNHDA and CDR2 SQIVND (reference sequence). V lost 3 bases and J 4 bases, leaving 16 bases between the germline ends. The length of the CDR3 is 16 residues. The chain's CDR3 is CASSMGTSKRNQPQHF. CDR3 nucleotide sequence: TGTGCCAGTAGTATGGGGACAAGTAAGAGAAATCAGCCCCAGCATTTT.

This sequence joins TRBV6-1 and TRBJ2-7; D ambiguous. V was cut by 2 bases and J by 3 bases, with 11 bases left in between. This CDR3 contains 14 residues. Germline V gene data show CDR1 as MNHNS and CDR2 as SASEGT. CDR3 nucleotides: TGTGCCAGCAGTGAACTAGATTCGGACTACGAGCAGTACTTC. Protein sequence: CASSELDSDYEQYF.

The CDR3 protein is CASSLATLAGGSYNEQFF. CDR3 in DNA: TGTGCCAGCAGCTTAGCGACGCTAGCGGGGGGCTCCTACAATGAGCAGTTCTTC. The rearrangement uses TRBV11-2 and TRBJ2-1, with 11 bases identical to TRBD2. Trimming cost V 1 base and J 0 bases; bases outside gene matches: 5. Germline V gene lookup returns CDR1 SGHAT and CDR2 FQNNGV. CDR3 length equals 18 residues.

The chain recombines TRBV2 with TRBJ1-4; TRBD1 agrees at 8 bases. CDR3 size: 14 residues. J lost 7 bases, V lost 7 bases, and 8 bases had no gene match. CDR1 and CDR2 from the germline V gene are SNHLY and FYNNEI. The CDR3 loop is CASNEDRGLEKLFF. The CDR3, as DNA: TGTGCCAGCAACGAAGACAGGGGTCTTGAAAAACTGTTTTTT.

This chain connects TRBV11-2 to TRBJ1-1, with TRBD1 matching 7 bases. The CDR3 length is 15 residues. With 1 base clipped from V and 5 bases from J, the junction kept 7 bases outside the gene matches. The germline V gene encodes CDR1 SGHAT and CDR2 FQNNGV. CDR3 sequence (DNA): TGTGCCAGCAGCTTAGTTCAGACAGGGATGACTGAAGCTTTCTTT. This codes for CASSLVQTGMTEAFF.

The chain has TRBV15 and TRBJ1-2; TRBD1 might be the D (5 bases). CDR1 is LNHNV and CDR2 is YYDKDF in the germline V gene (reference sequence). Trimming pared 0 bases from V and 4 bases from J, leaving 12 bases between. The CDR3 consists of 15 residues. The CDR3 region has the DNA TGTGCCACCAGCAGAGATGGTGGCGGGGGCTATGGCTACACCTTC. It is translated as CATSRDGGGGYGYTF. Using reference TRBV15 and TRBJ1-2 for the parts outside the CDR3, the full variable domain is DAMVIQNPRYQVTQFGKPVTLSCSQTLNHNVMYWYQQKSSQAPKLLFHYYDKDFNNEADTPDNFQSRRPNTSFCFLDIRSPGLGDTAMYLCATSRDGGGGYGYTFGSGTRLTVV.

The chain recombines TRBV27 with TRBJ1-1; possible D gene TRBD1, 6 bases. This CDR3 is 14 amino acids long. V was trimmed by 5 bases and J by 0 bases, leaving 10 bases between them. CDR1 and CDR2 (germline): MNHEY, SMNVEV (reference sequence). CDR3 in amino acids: CASSRDTLNTEAFF. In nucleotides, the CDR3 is TGTGCCAGCAGTAGGGACACTCTGAACACTGAAGCTTTCTTT.